The following is a T cell receptor (beta chain) sequence with its context. The data were obtained in a study of T cell changes during pregnancy in multiple sclerosis. Trimming removed 6 bases from V and 7 bases from J, with 10 bases in between. CDR1 and CDR2 (germline): SNHLY, FYNNEI. This CDR3 has 12 amino acids. This table comes from immunoSEQ multiplex PCR, and its TCRdb copy is limited to in-frame clones, with some not included. The data contain about 50,000 clones, 80% to 95% of them singletons. Sequences were derived from CD4+ T cells from peripheral blood mononuclear cells, sampled after pregnancy. The rearrangement uses TRBV2 and TRBJ2-1; possible D gene TRBD2, 5 bases. This TCR was recovered from a female donor with multiple sclerosis, enrolled in a pregnancy study. As DNA, the CDR3 is TGTGCCAGCAGGGCTAGCAGTAATGAGCAGTTCTTC. Its protein is CASRASSNEQFF.